Listed below are T cell receptor beta chains from one sample, sequenced in a study of blood T cell repertoires in COVID-19. Repertoires were generated with immunoSEQ multiplex PCR, while TCRdb's copy carries only in-frame clones and drops some. The repertoire holds some 250,000 clones, with 90% to 95% as singletons. The sequencing input was PBMCs or T cells enriched from blood (not recorded which). The receptor set was obtained from a human donor in a cohort exposed to, infected with or recovered from COVID-19 (not recorded which). The donor label of this sample is uncertain. The CDR3 runs from the conserved cysteine through the conserved F or W. The D gene is left open where the match is weak. Size values are once, few and many counts, or a class for expanded clones, and some rows have none.

j_call: TRBJ2-3
clone_size: once
v_call: TRBV7-2
cdr3_length: 14
d_call: .
cdr3_aa: CASSLDHIWDTQYF
cdr3_nt: TGTGCCAGCAGCCTAGACCACATTTGGGATACGCAGTATTTT

j_call: TRBJ1-2
clone_size: .
v_call: TRBV6-2/TRBV6-3
cdr3_length: 18
d_call: TRBD1
cdr3_aa: CASSPKNRGGYLNYGYTF
cdr3_nt: TGTGCCAGCAGCCCTAAGAACAGGGGAGGATATTTAAACTATGGCTACACCTTC

j_call: TRBJ2-7
clone_size: once
v_call: TRBV7-9
cdr3_length: 15
d_call: TRBD1
cdr3_aa: CASSSSGTGVGEQYF
cdr3_nt: TGTGCCAGCAGTTCCTCCGGGACAGGGGTTGGCGAGCAGTACTTC

j_call: TRBJ1-1
clone_size: once
v_call: TRBV5-1
cdr3_length: 16
d_call: .
cdr3_aa: CASKQGSSAPNTEAFF
cdr3_nt: TGCGCCAGCAAACAGGGTTCCTCCGCCCCCAACACTGAAGCTTTCTTT

j_call: TRBJ1-5
clone_size: few
v_call: TRBV6-2/TRBV6-3
cdr3_length: 14
d_call: .
cdr3_aa: CASSWAGANQPQHF
cdr3_nt: TGTGCCAGCAGTTGGGCAGGGGCAAATCAGCCCCAGCATTTT

j_call: TRBJ1-6
clone_size: once
v_call: TRBV11-3
cdr3_length: 13
d_call: .
cdr3_aa: CASSRTGGSALHF
cdr3_nt: TGTGCCAGCAGCCGCACAGGCGGATCGGCCCTCCACTTT

j_call: TRBJ1-1
clone_size: .
v_call: TRBV19
cdr3_length: 16
d_call: .
cdr3_aa: CASRTLLSTANTEAFF
cdr3_nt: TGTGCCAGTAGAACCCTTTTGTCGACAGCGAACACTGAAGCTTTCTTT

j_call: TRBJ1-2
clone_size: .
v_call: TRBV27
cdr3_length: 16
d_call: TRBD1
cdr3_aa: CASSFSPGQGNYGYTF
cdr3_nt: TGTGCCAGCAGTTTTTCCCCGGGACAGGGCAACTATGGCTACACCTTC

j_call: TRBJ2-3
clone_size: .
v_call: TRBV7-8
cdr3_length: 14
d_call: .
cdr3_aa: CASRLGSLTDTQYF
cdr3_nt: TGTGCCAGCAGATTAGGGAGTCTCACAGATACGCAGTATTTT

j_call: TRBJ2-1
clone_size: .
v_call: TRBV5-1
cdr3_length: 14
d_call: TRBD2
cdr3_aa: CASRLAGVYNEQFF
cdr3_nt: TGCGCCAGCAGACTAGCGGGAGTTTACAATGAGCAGTTCTTC

j_call: TRBJ2-4
clone_size: .
v_call: TRBV7-2
cdr3_length: 13
d_call: .
cdr3_aa: CASSFHQGDIQYF
cdr3_nt: TGTGCCAGCAGCTTTCACCAAGGAGACATTCAGTACTTC

j_call: TRBJ2-2
clone_size: .
v_call: TRBV6-5
cdr3_length: 16
d_call: TRBD2
cdr3_aa: CASSSSLAGNTGELFF
cdr3_nt: TGTGCCAGCAGTTCCTCCTTAGCGGGGAACACCGGGGAGCTGTTTTTT

j_call: TRBJ1-4
clone_size: .
v_call: TRBV7-8
cdr3_length: 16
d_call: .
cdr3_aa: CASSLGGGPSVEKLFF
cdr3_nt: TGTGCCAGCAGCTTAGGCGGGGGGCCCAGTGTGGAAAAACTGTTTTTT

j_call: TRBJ2-1
clone_size: .
v_call: TRBV30
cdr3_length: 14
d_call: .
cdr3_aa: CAWRDRGSYNEQFF
cdr3_nt: TGTGCCTGGAGGGACAGAGGCTCCTACAATGAGCAGTTCTTC

j_call: TRBJ1-6
clone_size: .
v_call: TRBV15
cdr3_length: 14
d_call: TRBD1
cdr3_aa: CATSRVGGGSPLHF
cdr3_nt: TGTGCCACCAGCAGAGTAGGGGGCGGGTCACCCCTCCACTTT

j_call: TRBJ2-2
clone_size: .
v_call: TRBV11-2
cdr3_length: 14
d_call: .
cdr3_aa: CASSFLASTGELFF
cdr3_nt: TGTGCCAGCAGCTTCCTAGCCTCCACCGGGGAGCTGTTTTTT

j_call: TRBJ2-6
clone_size: .
v_call: TRBV19
cdr3_length: 16
d_call: .
cdr3_aa: CASSSHEVSGANVLTF
cdr3_nt: TGTGCCAGTAGTAGCCACGAGGTCTCTGGGGCCAACGTCCTGACTTTC

j_call: TRBJ1-5
clone_size: .
v_call: TRBV4-3
cdr3_length: 13
d_call: TRBD1
cdr3_aa: CASSDRPNQPQHF
cdr3_nt: TGCGCCAGCTCGGACAGGCCAAATCAGCCCCAGCATTTT

j_call: TRBJ1-3
clone_size: .
v_call: TRBV2
cdr3_length: 16
d_call: .
cdr3_aa: CASRAPGHPSGNTIYF
cdr3_nt: TGTGCCAGCAGAGCCCCGGGACACCCCTCTGGAAACACCATATATTTT

j_call: TRBJ2-2
clone_size: .
v_call: TRBV9
cdr3_length: 15
d_call: TRBD2
cdr3_aa: CASSPGLVATGELFF
cdr3_nt: TGTGCCAGCTCGCCGGGACTAGTGGCGACCGGGGAGCTGTTTTTT

j_call: TRBJ2-5
clone_size: .
v_call: TRBV11-3
cdr3_length: 15
d_call: TRBD2
cdr3_aa: CASSPSGGTGETQYF
cdr3_nt: TGTGCCAGCAGCCCCTCGGGGGGAACTGGGGAGACCCAGTACTTC

j_call: TRBJ1-1
clone_size: .
v_call: TRBV10-3
cdr3_length: 17
d_call: .
cdr3_aa: CAISESRALQGNTEAFF
cdr3_nt: TGTGCCATCAGTGAGTCGAGAGCACTACAGGGGAACACTGAAGCTTTCTTT

j_call: TRBJ2-1
clone_size: .
v_call: TRBV6-5
cdr3_length: 15
d_call: TRBD2
cdr3_aa: CASSEGLAGGNEQFF
cdr3_nt: TGTGCCAGCAGCGAGGGACTAGCGGGGGGGAATGAGCAGTTCTTC

j_call: TRBJ1-3
clone_size: .
v_call: TRBV6-2/TRBV6-3
cdr3_length: 15
d_call: .
cdr3_aa: CASSSRGTSGNTIYF
cdr3_nt: TGTGCCAGCAGTTCCCGGGGAACGTCTGGAAACACCATATATTTT

j_call: TRBJ2-1
clone_size: .
v_call: TRBV14
cdr3_length: 17
d_call: .
cdr3_aa: CASSQGGGRTLYNEQFF
cdr3_nt: TGTGCCAGCAGCCAAGGGGGGGGCAGAACCCTTTACAATGAGCAGTTCTTC

j_call: TRBJ2-5
clone_size: .
v_call: TRBV6-5
cdr3_length: 14
d_call: .
cdr3_aa: CASTRAGIQETQYF
cdr3_nt: TGTGCCAGCACAAGGGCGGGAATCCAAGAGACCCAGTACTTC

j_call: TRBJ2-7
clone_size: .
v_call: TRBV5-4
cdr3_length: 16
d_call: TRBD2
cdr3_aa: CASSLAGTSGGHEQYF
cdr3_nt: TGTGCCAGCAGCTTGGCCGGTACTAGCGGGGGCCACGAGCAGTACTTC

j_call: TRBJ2-7
clone_size: .
v_call: TRBV18
cdr3_length: 16
d_call: TRBD2
cdr3_aa: CASSPNAVRGVYEQYF
cdr3_nt: TGTGCCAGCTCACCCAATGCTGTGCGGGGGGTCTACGAGCAGTACTTC

j_call: TRBJ1-3
clone_size: .
v_call: TRBV30
cdr3_length: 13
d_call: .
cdr3_aa: CAWRQGGGNTIYF
cdr3_nt: TGTGCCTGGAGGCAGGGTGGTGGAAACACCATATATTTT

j_call: TRBJ1-3
clone_size: few
v_call: TRBV9
cdr3_length: 15
d_call: .
cdr3_aa: CASSVQGTSGNTIYF
cdr3_nt: TGTGCCAGCAGCGTACAGGGGACGTCTGGAAACACCATATATTTT

j_call: TRBJ2-1
clone_size: .
v_call: TRBV5-8
cdr3_length: 15
d_call: .
cdr3_aa: CASSLGRRPYNEQFF
cdr3_nt: TGTGCCAGCAGCTTGGGGCGGCGACCCTACAATGAGCAGTTCTTC

j_call: TRBJ1-3
clone_size: .
v_call: TRBV7-9
cdr3_length: 15
d_call: .
cdr3_aa: CASSFSSGMGNTIYF
cdr3_nt: TGTGCCAGCAGCTTTAGCTCAGGGATGGGAAACACCATATATTTT

j_call: TRBJ2-1
clone_size: .
v_call: TRBV4-2
cdr3_length: 16
d_call: .
cdr3_aa: CASSLQKASGGNEQFF
cdr3_nt: TGTGCCAGCAGCCTTCAGAAGGCTAGTGGAGGGAATGAGCAGTTCTTC

j_call: TRBJ2-5
clone_size: .
v_call: TRBV7-2
cdr3_length: 16
d_call: TRBD1
cdr3_aa: CASSPGQGGYQETQYF
cdr3_nt: TGTGCCAGCAGCCCTGGACAGGGGGGGTACCAAGAGACCCAGTACTTC

j_call: TRBJ2-2
clone_size: .
v_call: TRBV5-1
cdr3_length: 16
d_call: TRBD1
cdr3_aa: CASSRTGQGNTGELFF
cdr3_nt: TGCGCCAGCAGCCGAACGGGACAGGGGAACACCGGGGAGCTGTTTTTT

j_call: TRBJ2-5
clone_size: .
v_call: TRBV7-2
cdr3_length: 15
d_call: TRBD2
cdr3_aa: CASSIGLAGIQTQYF
cdr3_nt: TGTGCCAGCAGCATCGGACTAGCGGGGATACAGACCCAGTACTTC

j_call: TRBJ2-7
clone_size: .
v_call: TRBV5-4
cdr3_length: 14
d_call: .
cdr3_aa: CASSPRLLSYEQYF
cdr3_nt: TGTGCCAGCAGCCCGCGCCTCCTCTCCTACGAGCAGTACTTC

j_call: TRBJ1-1
clone_size: .
v_call: TRBV10-1
cdr3_length: 14
d_call: TRBD1
cdr3_aa: CASSGQGGNTEAFF
cdr3_nt: TGCGCCAGCAGTGGACAGGGGGGGAACACTGAAGCTTTCTTT

j_call: TRBJ1-2
clone_size: .
v_call: TRBV24-1
cdr3_length: 16
d_call: .
cdr3_aa: CATSGPLPGSGYGYTF
cdr3_nt: TGTGCCACCAGTGGCCCGCTGCCTGGCAGTGGCTATGGCTACACCTTC

j_call: TRBJ2-3
clone_size: .
v_call: TRBV24-1
cdr3_length: 16
d_call: TRBD1
cdr3_aa: CATSDVRDRVLDTQYF
cdr3_nt: TGTGCCACCAGTGATGTCCGGGACAGGGTGCTAGATACGCAGTATTTT

j_call: TRBJ1-1
clone_size: .
v_call: TRBV25-1
cdr3_length: 14
d_call: TRBD1
cdr3_aa: CASSEYKGADEAFF
cdr3_nt: TGTGCCAGCAGTGAATATAAGGGGGCTGATGAAGCTTTCTTT

j_call: TRBJ1-1
clone_size: .
v_call: TRBV27
cdr3_length: 15
d_call: .
cdr3_aa: CASSPYPGLNTEAFF
cdr3_nt: TGTGCCAGCAGTCCCTATCCGGGGTTGAACACTGAAGCTTTCTTT

j_call: TRBJ2-2
clone_size: .
v_call: TRBV7-2
cdr3_length: 15
d_call: .
cdr3_aa: CASSFEGRRTGELFF
cdr3_nt: TGTGCCAGCAGCTTCGAGGGTAGGAGGACCGGGGAGCTGTTTTTT

j_call: TRBJ2-2
clone_size: .
v_call: TRBV9
cdr3_length: 15
d_call: TRBD2
cdr3_aa: CASSVALANSGELFF
cdr3_nt: TGTGCCAGCAGCGTCGCACTAGCGAATAGCGGGGAGCTGTTTTTT

j_call: TRBJ2-2
clone_size: .
v_call: TRBV9
cdr3_length: 14
d_call: .
cdr3_aa: CASSLRGGTGELFF
cdr3_nt: TGTGCCAGCAGCTTACGGGGTGGCACCGGGGAGCTGTTTTTT

j_call: TRBJ1-6
clone_size: .
v_call: TRBV4-1
cdr3_length: 18
d_call: .
cdr3_aa: CASSLLGGAFPYNSPLHF
cdr3_nt: TGCGCCAGCAGCCTCCTCGGAGGGGCTTTCCCCTATAATTCACCCCTCCACTTT

j_call: TRBJ2-3
clone_size: .
v_call: TRBV7-9
cdr3_length: 16
d_call: TRBD2
cdr3_aa: CASSLDGRGATDTQYF
cdr3_nt: TGTGCCAGCAGCTTAGACGGGCGGGGGGCCACAGATACGCAGTATTTT

j_call: TRBJ1-1
clone_size: .
v_call: TRBV12-3/TRBV12-4
cdr3_length: 13
d_call: .
cdr3_aa: CASMPRLNTEAFF
cdr3_nt: TGTGCCAGCATGCCGCGTTTGAACACTGAAGCTTTCTTT

j_call: TRBJ2-5
clone_size: .
v_call: TRBV20-1
cdr3_length: 15
d_call: TRBD2
cdr3_aa: CSASRSSGAQETQYF
cdr3_nt: TGCAGTGCTAGTCGGTCTAGCGGGGCCCAAGAGACCCAGTACTTC

j_call: TRBJ2-5
clone_size: .
v_call: TRBV5-1
cdr3_length: 17
d_call: .
cdr3_aa: CASSSITSTASGETQYF
cdr3_nt: TGCGCCAGCAGCTCTATCACTTCGACAGCGAGCGGGGAGACCCAGTACTTC

j_call: TRBJ1-1
clone_size: .
v_call: TRBV7-6
cdr3_length: 16
d_call: TRBD1
cdr3_aa: CASSVRPGGEDTEAFF
cdr3_nt: TGTGCCAGCAGCGTCCGCCCAGGGGGCGAGGACACTGAAGCTTTCTTT

j_call: TRBJ1-2
clone_size: .
v_call: TRBV2
cdr3_length: 15
d_call: .
cdr3_aa: CANWKKGQGSYGYTF
cdr3_nt: TGTGCCAACTGGAAGAAAGGGCAGGGGTCGTATGGCTACACCTTC

j_call: TRBJ1-5
clone_size: .
v_call: TRBV19
cdr3_length: 14
d_call: TRBD1
cdr3_aa: CASSQGGGNQPQHF
cdr3_nt: TGTGCCAGTAGTCAAGGGGGCGGCAATCAGCCCCAGCATTTT

j_call: TRBJ1-6
clone_size: .
v_call: TRBV15
cdr3_length: 14
d_call: .
cdr3_aa: CATSRDERVSPLHF
cdr3_nt: TGTGCCACCAGCAGAGATGAGAGGGTTTCACCCCTCCACTTT